These 2 T cell receptor beta chains share one sample of origin, sequenced in a study of blood T cell repertoires in COVID-19. Sequencing was performed with immunoSEQ multiplex PCR; in TCRdb, only in-frame clones are kept and a portion is missing. The sample holds some 76,000 clones, approximately 80% seen once. What was sequenced was peripheral blood. Receptors originate from a man aged 50 to 60 with acute or convalescent COVID-19.

The chain uses TRBV6-6 and TRBJ1-1; 7 bases agree with TRBD1. The germline gives CDR1 MNHNY, CDR2 SVGAGI (reference sequence). The CDR3 is made up of 14 amino acids. With V trimmed by 5 bases and J by 0 bases, 3 bases remained unmatched. CDR3 DNA: TGTGCCAGCAGTCCGAGGGGGCTGAACACTGAAGCTTTCTTT. Translated: CASSPRGLNTEAFF.

Comment on this clone: A read error may be the cause here, since a much bigger clone is one base away. This sequence joins TRBV27 and TRBJ1-2, with a possible D match to TRBD1 (6 bases). This CDR3 has 17 amino acids. The germline V gene has CDR1 MNHEY and CDR2 SMNVEV (reference sequence). V was trimmed by 0 bases and J by 4 bases, leaving 18 bases between them. The CDR3 nucleotides are TGTGCCAGCAGTTTATCCCCCGTTGACAGGAGGCTCTATGGCTACACCTTC. It codes for CASSLSPVDRRLYGYTF.